This entry lists 13 T cell receptor beta chains sequenced from one sample in a study of cytotoxic CD8 clonotypes in ibrutinib-treated CLL. The method was immunoSEQ multiplex PCR; TCRdb's version includes in-frame clones alone and lacks a portion of them. Of about 140,000 clones listed, less than 95% were seen once; the top ten hold approximately 11%. The starting material was PBMCs, obtained after 12 months of ibrutinib treatment. Every receptor here comes from a human donor with chronic lymphocytic leukemia.

The V call is TRBV10-3, the J call TRBJ1-1; no reliable D call. The V gene lost 10 bases and the J gene lost 3 bases, with 9 bases spanning the gap. The CDR3 is 11 residues long. CDR1 and CDR2 from the germline V gene are ENHRY and SYGVKD. The CDR3 loop reads CASRGDTEAFF. The CDR3 DNA reads TGTGCCAGTCGGGGAGACACTGAAGCTTTCTTT.

The J gene is TRBJ2-2, the V gene TRBV2, with TRBD1 identical over 9 bases. V was pared by 8 bases and J by 6 bases, with 7 bases of the junction left unmatched. Germline V gene sequence: CDR1 SNHLY, CDR2 FYNNEI. The CDR3 consists of 14 residues. As DNA, the CDR3 is TGTGCCAGCCTCCGGGACAGGGTGTCCGGGGAGCTGTTTTTT. Protein product: CASLRDRVSGELFF.

This clone has more than one count but fewer than ten. V gene TRBV28 combines with J gene TRBJ1-4, with D uncertain. The V and J ends lost 7 bases and 3 bases respectively, with 6 bases between them. Germline-derived CDR1 and CDR2 are MDHEN and SYDVKM. The CDR3 covers 12 residues. CDR3: CASMESNEKLFF. CDR3 DNA: TGTGCCAGCATGGAGTCTAATGAAAAACTGTTTTTT.

The chain links TRBV6-5 to TRBJ2-7; possible D gene TRBD2, 5 bases. This CDR3 region has 13 residues. The V end was cut by 2 bases, the J end by 1 base, with 6 bases between. Germline values: CDR1 MNHEY, CDR2 SVGAGI. The CDR3: CASSYRESYEQYF. The CDR3 DNA is TGTGCCAGCAGTTACAGGGAGTCCTACGAGCAGTACTTC.

This chain links TRBV28 with TRBJ2-2, with D possibly being TRBD1 or TRBD2 (5 bases each). CDR3 length equals 13 residues. Germline loops: CDR1 MDHEN, CDR2 SYDVKM. Trimming left V 3 bases short and J 8 bases short, with 10 bases between. The CDR3 DNA reads TGTGCCAGCAGTTTCGTGGGGGAAGGGGAGCTGTTTTTT. Protein: CASSFVGEGELFF.

CDR3 protein: CASAMEGAYEQYF. CDR3 sequence (DNA): TGTGCCAGCGCCATGGAGGGTGCCTACGAGCAGTACTTC. V and J are TRBV7-9 and TRBJ2-7, with D maybe TRBD2 (6 bases). V gave up 8 bases and J gave up 2 bases, with 13 bases separating them. Germline assignment: CDR1 SEHNR and CDR2 FQNEAQ (reference sequence). This CDR3 has 13 amino acids.

The gene calls are TRBV7-3 and TRBJ2-1; 11 positions match TRBD1. From germline, CDR1 is SGHTA and CDR2 FQGTGA. The length of the CDR3 is 13 residues. With 5 bases clipped from V and 15 bases from J, the junction kept 9 bases outside the gene matches. In nucleotides, the CDR3 is TGTGCCAGCAGCCCGAAGGGACAGGGGGTATTGTTCTTC. Translated: CASSPKGQGVLFF.

In DNA form, the CDR3 reads TGTGCCAGCAGCATCGTTGGATCGACTTACCCTACGAGTGGGCAGTACTTC. Protein sequence: CASSIVGSTYPTSGQYF. The rearrangement uses TRBV27 and TRBJ2-7; D is uncertain. This CDR3 comprises 17 residues. The germline V gene encodes CDR1 MNHEY and CDR2 SMNVEV (reference sequence). V was shortened by 6 bases and J by 9 bases, with 30 bases between the two germline ends.

The J gene is TRBJ2-3, the V gene TRBV10-1; no clear D. The CDR3 covers 13 residues. Germline assignment: CDR1 WNHNN and CDR2 SYGVQD (reference sequence). V was shortened by 4 bases and J by 1 base, with 6 bases between the two germline ends. The chain's CDR3 is CASSGRRTDTQYF. CDR3 DNA sequence: TGCGCCAGCAGTGGGCGTCGCACAGATACGCAGTATTTT.

V is TRBV9 and J is TRBJ2-7, with no clear D. Trimming cost V 0 bases and J 2 bases, with 12 bases left between them. This CDR3 has 15 residues. CDR1 is SGDLS and CDR2 is YYNGEE in the germline V gene. Here the CDR3 DNA reads TGTGCCAGCAGCGTAGGTAACAGTTATCCCTACGAGCAGTACTTC. This gives the protein CASSVGNSYPYEQYF.

The chain recombines TRBV19 with TRBJ2-7; D gene uncertain. CDR1 and CDR2 (germline): LNHDA, SQIVND (reference sequence). V lost 4 bases and J 3 bases, leaving 7 bases between the germline ends. This CDR3 has 12 amino acids. CDR3 sequence reads: CASSSGLYEQYF. DNA for the CDR3: TGTGCCAGTAGTAGCGGTCTCTACGAGCAGTACTTC.

The J gene is TRBJ2-1, the V gene TRBV11-2, with TRBD1 as a possible D gene (6 bases). Trimming pared 5 bases from V and 10 bases from J, leaving 9 bases between. Per the germline V gene, CDR1 is SGHAT and CDR2 is FQNNGV. The CDR3 contains 11 residues. CDR3 residues: CASSGQGEQFF. In nucleotides, the CDR3 is TGTGCCAGCAGCGGCCAGGGGGAGCAGTTCTTC.

This chain uses TRBV11-2 with TRBJ2-1, with D tentatively TRBD1 (6 bases). The ends were cut back, 1 base at V and 7 bases at J, with 8 bases in the middle. The V gene's germline CDR1 is SGHAT and CDR2 FQNNGV. The CDR3 totals 13 residues. The CDR3 spells CASSLAGVNEQFF. CDR3 nucleotides: TGTGCCAGCAGCTTAGCAGGGGTTAATGAGCAGTTCTTC.